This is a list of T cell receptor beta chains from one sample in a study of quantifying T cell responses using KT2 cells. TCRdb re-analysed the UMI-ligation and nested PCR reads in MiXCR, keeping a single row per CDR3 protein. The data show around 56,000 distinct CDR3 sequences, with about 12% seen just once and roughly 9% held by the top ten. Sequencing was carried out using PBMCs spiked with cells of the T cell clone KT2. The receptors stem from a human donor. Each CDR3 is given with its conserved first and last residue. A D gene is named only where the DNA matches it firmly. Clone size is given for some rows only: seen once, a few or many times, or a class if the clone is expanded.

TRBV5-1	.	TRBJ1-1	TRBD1	TGCGCCAGCAGCTCACAGACAGGGGGTCGGACTGAAGCTTTCTTT	CASSSQTGGRTEAFF
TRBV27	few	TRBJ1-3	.	TGTGCCAGCAGTTCCTTCAGCTCTGGAAACACCATATATTTT	CASSSFSSGNTIYF
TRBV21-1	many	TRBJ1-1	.	TGTGCCAGCAGGCAGATTGAAGCTTTCTTT	CASRQIEAFF
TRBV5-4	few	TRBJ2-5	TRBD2	TGTGCCAGCAGCTCCACTAGCGGCCAAGAGACCCAGTACTTC	CASSSTSGQETQYF
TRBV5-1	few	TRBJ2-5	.	TGCGCCAGCAGCTTTACCTTGGCGGGGCAAGAGACCCAGTACTTC	CASSFTLAGQETQYF
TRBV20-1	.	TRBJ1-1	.	TGCAGTGCTAGAGACCCCCTATTGCCGGGACCGGCTTTCTTT	CSARDPLLPGPAFF
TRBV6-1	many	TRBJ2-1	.	TGTGCCAGCAGTGAAGCGGGAGGCTCCTACAATGAGCAGTTCTTC	CASSEAGGSYNEQFF
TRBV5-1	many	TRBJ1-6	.	TGCGCCAGCAGCTTGGACGGACCAGCGATTTCACCCCTCCACTTT	CASSLDGPAISPLHF
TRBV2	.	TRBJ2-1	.	TGTGCCACCGAGGGACAAGGGGGGGGAATACAGTTCTTC	CATEGQGGGIQFF
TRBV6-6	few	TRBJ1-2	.	TGTGCCAGCAGTTACGACCGTGGGGTGAACTATGGCTACACCTTC	CASSYDRGVNYGYTF
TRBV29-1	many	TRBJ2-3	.	TGCAGCGAGGGAAATACGCAGTATTTT	CSEGNTQYF
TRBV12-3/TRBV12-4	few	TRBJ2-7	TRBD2	TGTGCCAGCAGTCCCAGACTAGCGGGAGGGCCCCACGAGCAGTACTTC	CASSPRLAGGPHEQYF
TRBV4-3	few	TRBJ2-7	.	TGCGCCAGCAGCCAAATCGACGGGGGCCACAGCTCCTACGAGCAGTACTTC	CASSQIDGGHSSYEQYF
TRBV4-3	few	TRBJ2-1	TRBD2	TGCGCCAGCAGCCCGGGACTAGCGGGATTCAATGAGCAGTTCTTC	CASSPGLAGFNEQFF
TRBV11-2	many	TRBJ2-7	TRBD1	TGTGCCAGCAGCTTAGGGACAGGCTTCGCCGAGCAGTACTTC	CASSLGTGFAEQYF
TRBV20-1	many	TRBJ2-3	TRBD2	TGCAGTGCCTCGACTAGCGGGAGGGCTGGGATCACAGATACGCAGTATTTT	CSASTSGRAGITDTQYF
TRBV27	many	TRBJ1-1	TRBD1	TGTGCCAGCAACAGACAGGGGTCGTACACTGAAGCTTTCTTT	CASNRQGSYTEAFF
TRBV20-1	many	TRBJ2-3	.	TGCAGTGCTAGAGATCGCCAGACCCAAAGCACAGATACGCAGTATTTT	CSARDRQTQSTDTQYF
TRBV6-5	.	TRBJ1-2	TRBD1	TGTGCCAGCAGGCAGGGGGTACACTATGGCTACACCTTC	CASRQGVHYGYTF
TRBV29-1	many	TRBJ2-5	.	TGCAGCGTTGAGGATGGGGAAGAGACCCAGTACTTC	CSVEDGEETQYF
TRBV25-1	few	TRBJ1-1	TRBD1	TGTGCCAGCAGACCAGCAGGGGGAATGAACACTGAAGCTTTCTTT	CASRPAGGMNTEAFF
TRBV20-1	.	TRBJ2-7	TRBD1	TGCAGTGCTCAAGAGGGGACAGGGGGGGCCTACGAGCAGTACTTC	CSAQEGTGGAYEQYF
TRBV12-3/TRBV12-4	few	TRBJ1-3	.	TGTGCCAGCAGCCCCACAGGGTACGGAAACACCATATATTTT	CASSPTGYGNTIYF
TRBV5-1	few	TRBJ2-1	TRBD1	TGCGCCAGCAGCCTACAGGGGGGAAATGAGCAGTTCTTC	CASSLQGGNEQFF
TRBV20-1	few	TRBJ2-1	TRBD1	TGCAGTGCTCCCCATGACAGGGCCTCCTACAATGAGCAGTTCTTC	CSAPHDRASYNEQFF
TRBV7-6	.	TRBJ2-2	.	TGTGCCAGCAGCTTAGTCTTCTCGGCGAACACCGGGGAGCTGTTTTTT	CASSLVFSANTGELFF
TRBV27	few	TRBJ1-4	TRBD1	TGTGCCAGCAGTCCAAGGACAGGGAAACTGTTTTTT	CASSPRTGKLFF
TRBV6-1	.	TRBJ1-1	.	TGTGCCAGCAGTGCGGGCCCGAACACTGAAGCTTTCTTT	CASSAGPNTEAFF
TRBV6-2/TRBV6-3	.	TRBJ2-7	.	TGTGCCAGCAGACCTGGAGGGGAACTACGTCAGTACTTC	CASRPGGELRQYF
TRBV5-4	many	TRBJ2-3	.	TGTGCCAGCAGCTTGGTACCAGATACGCAGTATTTT	CASSLVPDTQYF
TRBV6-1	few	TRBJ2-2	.	TGTGCCAGCACCCCCCCCGAAACCGGGGAGCTGTTTTTT	CASTPPETGELFF
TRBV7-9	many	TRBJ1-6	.	TGTGCCAGCAGCCCCCGAGAGGTTACCTCATCACCCCTCCACTTT	CASSPREVTSSPLHF
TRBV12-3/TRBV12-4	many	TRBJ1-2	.	TGTGCCAGCAGTCCACAATCAAGAGGAGCCTATGGCTACACCTTC	CASSPQSRGAYGYTF
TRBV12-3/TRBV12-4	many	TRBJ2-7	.	TGTGCCAGCACAGTTTACGGGAGATCCTACGAGCAGTACTTC	CASTVYGRSYEQYF
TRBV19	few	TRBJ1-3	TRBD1	TGTGCCAGCGAAAGACAGGGGAAGACTGGAAACACCATATATTTT	CASERQGKTGNTIYF
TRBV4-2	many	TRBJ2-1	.	TGTGCCAGCAGCCAAGCGGCTGGGGGCTACAATGAGCAGTTCTTC	CASSQAAGGYNEQFF
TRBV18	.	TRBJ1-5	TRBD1	TGTGCCAGCTCAGGACAGGGCAATCAGCCCCAGCATTTT	CASSGQGNQPQHF
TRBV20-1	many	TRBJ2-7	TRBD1	TGCAGTGCTAGAGATCTGGGACAGAGATACGAGCAGTACTTC	CSARDLGQRYEQYF
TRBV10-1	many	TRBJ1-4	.	TGCGCCAGCAGTATGGACGCTAATGAAAAACTGTTTTTT	CASSMDANEKLFF
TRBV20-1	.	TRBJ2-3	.	TGCAGTGCCCGCCGGGACACAAGCACAGATACGCAGTATTTT	CSARRDTSTDTQYF
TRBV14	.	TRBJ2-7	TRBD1	TGTGCCAGCAGCTCCGGGACAGGGAAGTACGAGCAGTACTTC	CASSSGTGKYEQYF
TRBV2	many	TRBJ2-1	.	TGTGCCAGCAGTGTTGAGTGGAATGAGCAGTTCTTC	CASSVEWNEQFF
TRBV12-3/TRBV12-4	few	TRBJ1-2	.	TGTGCCAGCAGTCCTAGGGCCTACGGCTATGGCTACACCTTC	CASSPRAYGYGYTF
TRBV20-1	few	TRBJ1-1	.	TGCAGTGCTGTGAGTAGCACAGGGTTGGGTGAAGCTTTCTTT	CSAVSSTGLGEAFF
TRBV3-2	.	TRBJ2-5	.	.	CASSQVASGTTLGETQYF
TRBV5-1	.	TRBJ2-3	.	TGCGCCAGCAGCTTTGAGTACGGGAGCACAGATACGCAGTATTTT	CASSFEYGSTDTQYF
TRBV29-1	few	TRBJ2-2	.	TGCAGCGCCCAAGGCGGGGGCCGAACCGGGGAGCTGTTTTTT	CSAQGGGRTGELFF
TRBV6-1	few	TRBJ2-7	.	TGTGCCAGCAGGGACCCGGTGAGGCTAGAGCAGTACTTC	CASRDPVRLEQYF
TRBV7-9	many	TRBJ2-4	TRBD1	TGTGCCAGCAGCTCCACCGGGACAGCCACGGCAACGTACATTCAGTACTTC	CASSSTGTATATYIQYF
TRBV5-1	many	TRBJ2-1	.	TGCGCCAGCAGCTTGAATAGCGGAAGCTCCTACAATGAGCAGTTCTTC	CASSLNSGSSYNEQFF
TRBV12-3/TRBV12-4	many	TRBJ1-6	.	TGTGCCAGCACCTACGGACCAAGATCACCCCTCCACTTT	CASTYGPRSPLHF
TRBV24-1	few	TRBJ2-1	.	TGTGCCACCAGTGATTTGACAGGAGATGGAAATGAGCAGTTCTTC	CATSDLTGDGNEQFF
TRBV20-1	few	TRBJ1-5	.	TGCAGTGCTAGAGAACGGTTCGGCCAGCCCCAGCATTTT	CSARERFGQPQHF
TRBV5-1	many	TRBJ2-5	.	TGCGCCAGCAGCTTGGATGGGCGGGACCAAGAGACCCAGTACTTC	CASSLDGRDQETQYF
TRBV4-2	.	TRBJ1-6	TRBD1	TGTGCCAGCAGTCCGACAGGGGGGGGCTCACCCCTCCACTTT	CASSPTGGGSPLHF
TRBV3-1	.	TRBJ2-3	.	TGTGCCAGCAGCCAAGATATGGGGGTAAGCGCAGATACGCAGTATTTT	CASSQDMGVSADTQYF
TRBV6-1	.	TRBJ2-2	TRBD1	TGTGCCAGCAGTCGACAGGGGGTCACCGGGGAGCTGTTTTTT	CASSRQGVTGELFF